This T cell receptor beta chain stems from a study of T cells in Graves' hyperthyroidism and ophthalmopathy. Study-level points and caveats: Peripheral blood also featured most of the thyroid clonotypes expanded above 0.001.

Germline V gene data show CDR1 as LNHDA and CDR2 as SQIVND (reference sequence). The CDR3 loop spans 14 amino acids. V dropped 3 bases and J dropped 5 bases, with 10 bases sitting between them. Stable disease denoted Graves' hyperthyroidism without ophthalmopathy progression within 18 months. Uncontrolled infection, other autoimmune disease, pregnancy or lactation barred patients from enrollment. Diagnosing involved the use of clinical symptoms, serum thyroxine and TRAb, thyroid ultrasound and orbital computed tomography. This clonotype was picked up many times. Antigen unknown. TCR beta CDR3 sequences were amplified from RNA transcripts. First-round RT-PCR with HTBI primers amplified the TCR CDR3 region. MiXCR was run by TCRdb on the multiplex PCR reads, yielding one entry per CDR3 protein. This repertoire shows roughly 170,000 distinct CDR3 sequences, about a sixth found once; its top ten account for roughly 30%.

The source is a woman aged 45-65 years with Graves' hyperthyroidism. J is TRBJ2-2 and V is TRBV19, with D perhaps matching TRBD2 (6 bases). Sample: blood. CDR3 sequence: CASSIFAGTGELFF. The CDR3 nucleotides are TGTGCCAGTAGTATTTTCGCGGGAACCGGGGAGCTGTTTTTT. The full variable domain, its missing parts supplied by reference TRBV19 and TRBJ2-2, is DGGITQSPKYLFRKEGQNVTLSCEQNLNHDAMYWYRQDPGQGLRLIYYSQIVNDFQKGDIAEGYSVSREKKESFPLTVTSAQKNPTAFYLCASSIFAGTGELFFGEGSRLTVL.